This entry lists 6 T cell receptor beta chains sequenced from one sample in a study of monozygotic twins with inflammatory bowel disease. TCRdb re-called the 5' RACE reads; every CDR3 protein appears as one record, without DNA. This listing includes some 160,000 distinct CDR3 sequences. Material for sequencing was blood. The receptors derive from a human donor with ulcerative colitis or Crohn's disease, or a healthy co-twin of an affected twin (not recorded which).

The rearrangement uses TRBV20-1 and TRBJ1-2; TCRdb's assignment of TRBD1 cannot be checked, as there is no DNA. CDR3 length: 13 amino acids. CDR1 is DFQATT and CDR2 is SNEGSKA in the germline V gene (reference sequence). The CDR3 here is CSARETGSYGYTF.

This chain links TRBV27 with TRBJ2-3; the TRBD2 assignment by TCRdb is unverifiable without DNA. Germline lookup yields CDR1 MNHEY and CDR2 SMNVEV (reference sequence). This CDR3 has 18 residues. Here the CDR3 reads CASSPGLRLPTSTDTQYF.

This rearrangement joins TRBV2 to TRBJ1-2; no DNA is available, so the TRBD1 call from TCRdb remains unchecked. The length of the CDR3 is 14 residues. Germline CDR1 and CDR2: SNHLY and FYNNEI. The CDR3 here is CASSEGQGVYGYTF.

The CDR3: CASSQGMLKATSNEQFF. V usage is TRBV4-3 and J usage is TRBJ2-1. This CDR3 comprises 17 residues. Germline V CDR1 and CDR2: LGHNA, YSLEER.

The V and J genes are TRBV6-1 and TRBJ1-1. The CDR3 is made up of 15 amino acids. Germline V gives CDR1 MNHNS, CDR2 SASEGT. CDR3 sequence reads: CASSTISLATTEAFF.

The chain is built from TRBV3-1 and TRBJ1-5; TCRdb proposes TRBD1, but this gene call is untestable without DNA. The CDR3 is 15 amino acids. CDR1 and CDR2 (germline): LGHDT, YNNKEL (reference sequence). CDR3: CASSRTGASNQPQHF.